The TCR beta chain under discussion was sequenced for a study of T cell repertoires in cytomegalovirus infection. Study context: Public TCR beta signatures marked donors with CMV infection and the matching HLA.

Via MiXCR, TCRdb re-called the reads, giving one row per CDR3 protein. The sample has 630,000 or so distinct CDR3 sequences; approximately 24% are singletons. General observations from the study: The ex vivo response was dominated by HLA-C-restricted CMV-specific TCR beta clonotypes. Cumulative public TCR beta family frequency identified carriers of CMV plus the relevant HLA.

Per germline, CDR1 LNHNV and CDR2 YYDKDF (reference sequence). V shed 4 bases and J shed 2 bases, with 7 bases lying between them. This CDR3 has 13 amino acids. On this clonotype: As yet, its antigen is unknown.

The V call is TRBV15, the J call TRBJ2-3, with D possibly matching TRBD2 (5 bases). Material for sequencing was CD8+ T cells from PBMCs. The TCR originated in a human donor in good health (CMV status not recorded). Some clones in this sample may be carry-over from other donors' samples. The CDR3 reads CATSIGNTDTQYF. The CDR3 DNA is TGTGCCACCAGCATCGGGAACACAGATACGCAGTATTTT.